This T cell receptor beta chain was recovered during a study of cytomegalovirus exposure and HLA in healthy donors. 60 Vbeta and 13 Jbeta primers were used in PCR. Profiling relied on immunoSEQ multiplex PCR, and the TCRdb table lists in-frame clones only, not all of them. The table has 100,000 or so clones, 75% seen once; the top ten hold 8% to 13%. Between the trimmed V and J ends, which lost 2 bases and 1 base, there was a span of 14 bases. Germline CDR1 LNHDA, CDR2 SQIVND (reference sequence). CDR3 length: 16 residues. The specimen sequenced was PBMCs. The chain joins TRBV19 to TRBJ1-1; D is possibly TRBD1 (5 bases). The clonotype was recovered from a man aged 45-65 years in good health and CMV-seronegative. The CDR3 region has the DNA TGTGCCAGTAGTATAACTTTCAGGGTTAGGAACACTGAAGCTTTCTTT. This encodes CASSITFRVRNTEAFF.